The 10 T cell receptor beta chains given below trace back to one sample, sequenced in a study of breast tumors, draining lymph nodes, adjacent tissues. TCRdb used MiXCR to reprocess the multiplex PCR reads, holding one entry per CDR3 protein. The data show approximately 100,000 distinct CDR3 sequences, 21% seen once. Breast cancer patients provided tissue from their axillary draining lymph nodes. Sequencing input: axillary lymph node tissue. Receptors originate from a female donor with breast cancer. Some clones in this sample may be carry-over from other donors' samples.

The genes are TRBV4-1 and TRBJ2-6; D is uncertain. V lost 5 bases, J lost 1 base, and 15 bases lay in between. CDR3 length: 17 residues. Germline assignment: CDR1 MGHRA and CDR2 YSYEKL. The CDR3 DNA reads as TGCGCCAGCAGCAATCGCCAATACGGGTCTGGGGCCAACGTCCTGACTTTC. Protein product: CASSNRQYGSGANVLTF.

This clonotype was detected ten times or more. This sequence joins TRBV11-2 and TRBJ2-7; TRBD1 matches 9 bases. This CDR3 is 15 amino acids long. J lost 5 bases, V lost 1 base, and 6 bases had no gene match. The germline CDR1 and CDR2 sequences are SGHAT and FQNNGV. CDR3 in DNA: TGTGCCAGCAGCTTAGGCTACCGGACAGGGGACGAGCAGTACTTC. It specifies CASSLGYRTGDEQYF.

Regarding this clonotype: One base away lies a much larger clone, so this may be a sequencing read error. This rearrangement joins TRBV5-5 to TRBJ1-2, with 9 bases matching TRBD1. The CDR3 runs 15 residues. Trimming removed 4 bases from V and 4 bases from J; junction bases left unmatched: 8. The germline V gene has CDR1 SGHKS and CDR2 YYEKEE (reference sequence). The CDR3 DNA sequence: TGTGCCAGCAGCCCGACATCGACAGGGGGCTATGGCTACACCTTC. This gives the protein CASSPTSTGGYGYTF.

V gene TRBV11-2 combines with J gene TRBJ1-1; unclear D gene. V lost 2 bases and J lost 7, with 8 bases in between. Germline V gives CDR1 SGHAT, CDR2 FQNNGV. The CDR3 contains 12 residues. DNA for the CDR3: TGTGCCAGCAGCTTATATGGGGTTGAAGCTTTCTTT. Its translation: CASSLYGVEAFF.

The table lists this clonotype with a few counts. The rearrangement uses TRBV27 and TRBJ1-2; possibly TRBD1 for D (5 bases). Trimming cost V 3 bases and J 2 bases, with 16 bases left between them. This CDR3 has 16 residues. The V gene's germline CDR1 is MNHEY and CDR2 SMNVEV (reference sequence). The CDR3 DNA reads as TGTGCCAGCAGTTTGACCGGTCAGGGAAACAACTATGGCTACACCTTC. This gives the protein CASSLTGQGNNYGYTF.

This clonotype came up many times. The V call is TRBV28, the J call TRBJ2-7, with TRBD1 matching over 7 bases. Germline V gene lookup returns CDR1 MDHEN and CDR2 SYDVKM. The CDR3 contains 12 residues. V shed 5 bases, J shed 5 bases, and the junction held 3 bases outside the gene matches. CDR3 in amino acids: CASSGQAHEQYF. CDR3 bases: TGTGCCAGCAGTGGACAGGCCCACGAGCAGTACTTC. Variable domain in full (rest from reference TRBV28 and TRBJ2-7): DVKVTQSSRYLVKRTGEKVFLECVQDMDHENMFWYRQDPGLGLRLIYFSYDVKMKEKGDIPEGYSVSREKKERFSLILESASTNQTSMYLCASSGQAHEQYFGPGTRLTVT.

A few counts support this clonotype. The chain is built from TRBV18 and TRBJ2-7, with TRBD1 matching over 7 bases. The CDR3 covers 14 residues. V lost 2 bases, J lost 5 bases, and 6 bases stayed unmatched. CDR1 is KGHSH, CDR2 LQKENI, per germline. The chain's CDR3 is CASSPGQVKHEQYF. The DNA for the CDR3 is TGTGCCAGCTCACCAGGACAGGTCAAACACGAGCAGTACTTC.

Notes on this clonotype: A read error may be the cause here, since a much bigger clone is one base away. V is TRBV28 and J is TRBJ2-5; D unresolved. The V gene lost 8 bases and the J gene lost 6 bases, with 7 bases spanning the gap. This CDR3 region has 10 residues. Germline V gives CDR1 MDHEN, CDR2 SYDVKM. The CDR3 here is CASGLQTQYF. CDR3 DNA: TGTGCCAGCGGTCTACAGACCCAGTACTTC.

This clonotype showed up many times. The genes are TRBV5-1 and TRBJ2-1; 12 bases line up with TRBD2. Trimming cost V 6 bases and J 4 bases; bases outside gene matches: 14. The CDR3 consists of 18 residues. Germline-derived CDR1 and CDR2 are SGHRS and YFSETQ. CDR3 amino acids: CASIWGGLAGGRYNEQFF. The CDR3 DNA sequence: TGCGCCAGCATCTGGGGGGGGCTAGCGGGAGGGAGGTACAATGAGCAGTTCTTC.

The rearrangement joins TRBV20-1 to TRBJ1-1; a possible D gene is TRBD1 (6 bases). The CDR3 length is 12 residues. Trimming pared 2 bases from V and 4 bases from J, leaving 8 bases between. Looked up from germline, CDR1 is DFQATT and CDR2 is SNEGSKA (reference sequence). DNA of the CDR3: TGCAGTGCTAGACGGGGGGCCACTGAAGCTTTCTTT. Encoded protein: CSARRGATEAFF.